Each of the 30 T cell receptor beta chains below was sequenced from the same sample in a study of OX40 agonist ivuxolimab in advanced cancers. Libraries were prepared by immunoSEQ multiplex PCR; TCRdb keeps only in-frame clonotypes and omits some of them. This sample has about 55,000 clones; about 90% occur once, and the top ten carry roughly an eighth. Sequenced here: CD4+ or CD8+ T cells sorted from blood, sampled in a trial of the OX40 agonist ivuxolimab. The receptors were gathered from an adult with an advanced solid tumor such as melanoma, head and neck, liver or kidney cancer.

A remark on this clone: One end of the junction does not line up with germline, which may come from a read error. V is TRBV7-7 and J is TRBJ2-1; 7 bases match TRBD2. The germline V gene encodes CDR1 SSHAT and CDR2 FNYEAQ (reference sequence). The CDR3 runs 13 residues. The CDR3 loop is CASSSLGGNEQFF. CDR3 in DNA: TGTGCTAGCAGCTCACTCGGGGGGAATGAGCAGTTCTTC. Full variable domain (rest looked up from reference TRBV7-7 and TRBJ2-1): GAGVSQSPRYKVTKRGQDVTLRCDPISSHATLYWYQQALGQGPEFLTYFNYEAQPDKSGLPSDRFSAERPEGSISTLTIQRTEQRDSAMYRCASSSLGGNEQFFGPGTRLTVL.

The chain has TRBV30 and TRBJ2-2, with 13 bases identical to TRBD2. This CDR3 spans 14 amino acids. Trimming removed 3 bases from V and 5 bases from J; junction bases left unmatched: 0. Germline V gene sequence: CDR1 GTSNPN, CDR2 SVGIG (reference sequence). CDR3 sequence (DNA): TGTGCCTGGAGGGGACTAGCGGGAACCGGGGAGCTGTTTTTT. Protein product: CAWRGLAGTGELFF.

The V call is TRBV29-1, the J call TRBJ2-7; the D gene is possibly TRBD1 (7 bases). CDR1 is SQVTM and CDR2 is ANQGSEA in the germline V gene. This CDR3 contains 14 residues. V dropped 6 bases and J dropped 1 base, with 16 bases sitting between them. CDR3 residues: CSVATRGRSYEQYF. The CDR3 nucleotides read TGCAGCGTCGCAACCAGGGGGAGGTCCTACGAGCAGTACTTC.

CDR3 sequence reads: CASSPGQDSGANVLTF. The CDR3 nucleotides read TGCGCCAGCAGCCCGGGACAGGATTCTGGGGCCAACGTCCTGACTTTC. J is TRBJ2-6 and V is TRBV4-1, with TRBD1 identical over 8 bases. After removal of 4 bases from V and 1 base from J, the junction contained 3 bases not matched to a gene. Germline CDR1 and CDR2: MGHRA and YSYEKL. This CDR3 is 16 amino acids long.

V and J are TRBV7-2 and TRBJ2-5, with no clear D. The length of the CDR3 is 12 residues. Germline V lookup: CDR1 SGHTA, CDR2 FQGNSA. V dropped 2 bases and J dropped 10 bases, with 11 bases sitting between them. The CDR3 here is CASSLTTKDQYF. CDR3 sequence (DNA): TGTGCCAGCAGCTTAACTACAAAGGACCAGTACTTC.

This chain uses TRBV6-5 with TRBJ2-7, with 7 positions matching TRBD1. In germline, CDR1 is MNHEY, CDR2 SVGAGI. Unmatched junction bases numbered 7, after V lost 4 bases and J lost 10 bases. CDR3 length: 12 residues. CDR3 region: CASSSGTEIQYF. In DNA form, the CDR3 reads TGTGCCAGCAGTTCAGGGACAGAAATCCAGTACTTC.

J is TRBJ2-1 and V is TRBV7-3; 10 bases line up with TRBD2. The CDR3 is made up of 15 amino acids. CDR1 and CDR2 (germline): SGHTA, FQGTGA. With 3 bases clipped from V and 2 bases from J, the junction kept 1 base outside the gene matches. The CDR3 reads CASSFLAGAYNEQFF. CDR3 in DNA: TGTGCCAGCAGCTTCCTAGCGGGAGCCTACAATGAGCAGTTCTTC.

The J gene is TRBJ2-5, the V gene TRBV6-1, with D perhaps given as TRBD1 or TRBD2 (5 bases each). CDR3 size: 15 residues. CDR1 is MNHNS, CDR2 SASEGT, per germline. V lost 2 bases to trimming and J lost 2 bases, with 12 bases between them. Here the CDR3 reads CASSEYGGPQETQYF. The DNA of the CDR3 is TGTGCCAGCAGTGAATATGGGGGACCACAAGAGACCCAGTACTTC.

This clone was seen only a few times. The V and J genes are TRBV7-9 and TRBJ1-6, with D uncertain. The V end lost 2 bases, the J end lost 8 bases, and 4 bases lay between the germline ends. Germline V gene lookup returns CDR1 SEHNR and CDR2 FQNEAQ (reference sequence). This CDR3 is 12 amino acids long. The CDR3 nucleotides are TGTGCCAGCAGCTTAAACTATTCACCCCTCCACTTT. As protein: CASSLNYSPLHF.

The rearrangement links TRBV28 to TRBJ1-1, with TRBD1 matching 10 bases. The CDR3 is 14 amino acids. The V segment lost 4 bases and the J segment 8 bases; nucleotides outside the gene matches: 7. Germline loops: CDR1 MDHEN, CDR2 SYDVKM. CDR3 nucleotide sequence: TGTGCCAGCAGTTCACGGGACAGGGGAAAAGAAGCTTTCTTT. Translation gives CASSSRDRGKEAFF.

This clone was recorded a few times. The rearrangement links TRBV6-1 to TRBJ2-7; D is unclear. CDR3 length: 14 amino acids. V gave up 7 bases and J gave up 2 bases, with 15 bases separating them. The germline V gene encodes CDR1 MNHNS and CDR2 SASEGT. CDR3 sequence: CASNAPTATYEQYF. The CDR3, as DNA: TGTGCCAGCAACGCCCCTACAGCGACCTACGAGCAGTACTTC.

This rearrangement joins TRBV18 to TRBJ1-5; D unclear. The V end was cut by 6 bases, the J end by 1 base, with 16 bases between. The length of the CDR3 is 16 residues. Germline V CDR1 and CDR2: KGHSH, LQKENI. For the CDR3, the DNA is TGTGCCAGCTCCCCCTTAAGGGTCGGCAGCAATCAGCCCCAGCATTTT. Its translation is CASSPLRVGSNQPQHF.

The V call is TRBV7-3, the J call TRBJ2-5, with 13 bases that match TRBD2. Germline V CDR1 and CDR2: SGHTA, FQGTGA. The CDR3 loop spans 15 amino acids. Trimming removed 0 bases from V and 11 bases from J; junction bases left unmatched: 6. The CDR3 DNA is TGTGCCAGCAGCTTAACCCCACTAGCGGGAGGGGATCAGTACTTC. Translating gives CASSLTPLAGGDQYF.

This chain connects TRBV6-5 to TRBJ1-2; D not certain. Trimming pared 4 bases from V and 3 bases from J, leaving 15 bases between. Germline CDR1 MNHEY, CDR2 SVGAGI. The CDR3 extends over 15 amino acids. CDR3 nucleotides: TGTGCCAGCAGTTCGACCTACGACGGGGACTATGGCTACACCTTC. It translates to CASSSTYDGDYGYTF.

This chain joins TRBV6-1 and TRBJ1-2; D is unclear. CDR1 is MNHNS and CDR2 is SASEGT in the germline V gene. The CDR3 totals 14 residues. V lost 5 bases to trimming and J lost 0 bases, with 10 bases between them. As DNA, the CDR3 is TGTGCCAGCAGTCGAACAGTAGCTAACTATGGCTACACCTTC. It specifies CASSRTVANYGYTF.

The CDR3: CASPDRLTDTQYF. CDR3 DNA: TGTGCCAGCCCGGACAGGCTCACAGATACGCAGTATTTT. The V and J genes are TRBV28 and TRBJ2-3; 7 nucleotides line up with TRBD1. There are 13 residues in the CDR3. Germline V gene lookup returns CDR1 MDHEN and CDR2 SYDVKM. The V gene end was trimmed by 8 bases and the J gene end by 2 bases; junction bases not matched to a gene: 4.

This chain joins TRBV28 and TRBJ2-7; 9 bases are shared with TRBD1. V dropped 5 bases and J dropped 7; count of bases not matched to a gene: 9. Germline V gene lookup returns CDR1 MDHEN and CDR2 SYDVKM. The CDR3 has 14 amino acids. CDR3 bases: TGTGCCAGCAGTAGACGACAGGGGGTGGGAGAGCAGTACTTC. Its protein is CASSRRQGVGEQYF.

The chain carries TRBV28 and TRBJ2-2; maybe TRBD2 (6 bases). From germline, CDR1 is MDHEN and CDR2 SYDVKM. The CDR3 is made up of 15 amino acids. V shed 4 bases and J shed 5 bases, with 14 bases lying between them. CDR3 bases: TGTGCCAGCAGTTCTCCCGGGACTTCGACCGGGGAGCTGTTTTTT. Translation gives CASSSPGTSTGELFF.

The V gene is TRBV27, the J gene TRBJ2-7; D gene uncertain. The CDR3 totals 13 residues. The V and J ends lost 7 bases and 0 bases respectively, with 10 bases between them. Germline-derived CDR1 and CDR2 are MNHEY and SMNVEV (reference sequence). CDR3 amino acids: CASTRHNSYEQYF. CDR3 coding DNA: TGTGCCAGCACCCGACACAACTCCTACGAGCAGTACTTC.

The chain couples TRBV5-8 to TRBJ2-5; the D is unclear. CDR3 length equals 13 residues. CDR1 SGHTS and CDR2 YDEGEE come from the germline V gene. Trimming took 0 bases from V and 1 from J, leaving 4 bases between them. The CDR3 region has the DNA TGTGCCAGCAGCTTGGGTCCCCAAGAGACCCAGTACTTC. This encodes CASSLGPQETQYF.

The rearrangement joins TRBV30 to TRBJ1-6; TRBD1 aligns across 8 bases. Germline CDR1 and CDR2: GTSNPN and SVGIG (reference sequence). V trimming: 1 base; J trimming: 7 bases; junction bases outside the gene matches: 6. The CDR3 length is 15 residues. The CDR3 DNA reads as TGTGCCTGGAGTGAGACAGGGGTGGTGAATTCACCCCTCCACTTT. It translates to CAWSETGVVNSPLHF.

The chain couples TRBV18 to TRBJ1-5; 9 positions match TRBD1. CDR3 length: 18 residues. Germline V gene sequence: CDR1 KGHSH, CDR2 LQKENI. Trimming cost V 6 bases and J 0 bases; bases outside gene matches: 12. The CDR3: CASSPDRGFPYSNQPQHF. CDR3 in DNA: TGTGCCAGCTCGCCGGACAGGGGTTTCCCATATAGCAATCAGCCCCAGCATTTT.

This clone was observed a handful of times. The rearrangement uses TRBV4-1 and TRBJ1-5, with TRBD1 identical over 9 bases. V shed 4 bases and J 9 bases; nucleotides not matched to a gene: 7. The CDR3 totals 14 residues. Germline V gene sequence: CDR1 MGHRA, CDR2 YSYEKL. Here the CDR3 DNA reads TGCGCCAGCAGCCTCGGACAGGGGAAGCCGCCCCAGCATTTT. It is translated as CASSLGQGKPPQHF.

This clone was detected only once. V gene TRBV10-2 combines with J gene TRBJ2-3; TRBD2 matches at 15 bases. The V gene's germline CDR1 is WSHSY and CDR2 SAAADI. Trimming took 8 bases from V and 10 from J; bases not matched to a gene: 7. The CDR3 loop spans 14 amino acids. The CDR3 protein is CASRTSGRGVAQYF. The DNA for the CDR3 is TGCGCCAGCCGGACTAGCGGGAGGGGGGTGGCGCAGTATTTT.

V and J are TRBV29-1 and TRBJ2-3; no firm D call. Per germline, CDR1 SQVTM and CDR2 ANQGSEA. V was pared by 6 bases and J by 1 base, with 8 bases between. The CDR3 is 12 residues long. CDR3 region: CSVEHGTDTQYF. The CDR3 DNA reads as TGCAGCGTCGAACACGGCACAGATACGCAGTATTTT.

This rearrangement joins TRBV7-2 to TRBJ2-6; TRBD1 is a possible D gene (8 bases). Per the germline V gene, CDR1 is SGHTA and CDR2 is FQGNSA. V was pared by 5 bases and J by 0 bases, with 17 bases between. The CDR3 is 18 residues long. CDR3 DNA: TGTGCCAGCAGCCTTGGACAGGGAGGGACCTCTGGGGCCAACGTCCTGACTTTC. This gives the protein CASSLGQGGTSGANVLTF.

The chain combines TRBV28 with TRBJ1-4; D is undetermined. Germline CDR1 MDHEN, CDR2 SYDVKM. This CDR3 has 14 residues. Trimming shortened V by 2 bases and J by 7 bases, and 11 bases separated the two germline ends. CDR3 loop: CASSLPGRGEKLFF. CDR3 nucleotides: TGTGCCAGCAGTTTACCTGGGCGGGGTGAAAAACTGTTTTTT.

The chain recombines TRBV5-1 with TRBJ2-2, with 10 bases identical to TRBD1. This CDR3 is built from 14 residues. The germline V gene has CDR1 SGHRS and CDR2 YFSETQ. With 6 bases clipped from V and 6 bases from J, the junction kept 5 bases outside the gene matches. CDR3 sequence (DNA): TGCGCCAGCATTGGACAGGGGGTGCCCGGGGAGCTGTTTTTT. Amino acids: CASIGQGVPGELFF.

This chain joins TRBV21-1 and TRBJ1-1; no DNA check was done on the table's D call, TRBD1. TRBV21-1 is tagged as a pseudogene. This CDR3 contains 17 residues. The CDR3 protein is CASSNSPDRHANTEAFF. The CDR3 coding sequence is TGTGCCAGCAGCAATTCCCCAGACAGACACGCTAACACTGAAGCTTTCTTT.

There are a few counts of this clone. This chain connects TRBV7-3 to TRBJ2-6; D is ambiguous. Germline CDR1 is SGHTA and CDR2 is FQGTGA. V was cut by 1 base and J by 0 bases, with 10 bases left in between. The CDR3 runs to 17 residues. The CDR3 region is CASSLIGSSSGANVLTF. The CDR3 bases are TGTGCCAGCAGCTTAATAGGCAGCTCCTCTGGGGCCAACGTCCTGACTTTC.